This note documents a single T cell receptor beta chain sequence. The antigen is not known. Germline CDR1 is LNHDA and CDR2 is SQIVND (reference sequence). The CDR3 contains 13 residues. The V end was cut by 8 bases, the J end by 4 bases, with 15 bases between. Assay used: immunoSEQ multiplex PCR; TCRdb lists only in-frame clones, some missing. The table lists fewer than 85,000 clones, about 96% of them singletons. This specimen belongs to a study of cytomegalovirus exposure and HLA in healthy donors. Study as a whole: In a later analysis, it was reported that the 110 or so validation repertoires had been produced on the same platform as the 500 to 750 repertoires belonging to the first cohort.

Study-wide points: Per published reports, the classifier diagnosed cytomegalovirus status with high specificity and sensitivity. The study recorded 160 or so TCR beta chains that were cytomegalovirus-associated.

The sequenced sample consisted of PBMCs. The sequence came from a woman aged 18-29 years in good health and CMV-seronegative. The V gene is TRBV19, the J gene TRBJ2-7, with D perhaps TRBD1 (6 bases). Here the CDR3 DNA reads TGTGCCAGTGGGCGGACTGGGACATACGAGCAGTACTTC. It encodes CASGRTGTYEQYF.